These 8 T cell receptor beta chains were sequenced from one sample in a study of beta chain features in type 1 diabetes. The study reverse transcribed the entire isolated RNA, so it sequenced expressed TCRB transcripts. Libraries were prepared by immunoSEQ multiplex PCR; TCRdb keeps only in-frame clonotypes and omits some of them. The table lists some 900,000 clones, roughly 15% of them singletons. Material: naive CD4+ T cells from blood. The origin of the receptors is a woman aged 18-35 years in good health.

The DNA of the CDR3 is TGTGCCAGCAGCTTACCACAGGGCGGTGAGCAGTTCTTC. Translating gives CASSLPQGGEQFF. The chain is built from TRBV7-6 and TRBJ2-1, with D possibly matching TRBD1 (6 bases). V shed 2 bases and J shed 9 bases, with 11 bases lying between them. CDR3 length: 13 amino acids. Germline assignment: CDR1 SGHVS and CDR2 FNYEAQ.

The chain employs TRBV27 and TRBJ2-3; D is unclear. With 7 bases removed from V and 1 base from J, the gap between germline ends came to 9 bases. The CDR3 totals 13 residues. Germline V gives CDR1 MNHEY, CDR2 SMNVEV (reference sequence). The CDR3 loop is CASTLLGTDTQYF. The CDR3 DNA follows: TGTGCCAGCACACTCCTGGGCACAGATACGCAGTATTTT.

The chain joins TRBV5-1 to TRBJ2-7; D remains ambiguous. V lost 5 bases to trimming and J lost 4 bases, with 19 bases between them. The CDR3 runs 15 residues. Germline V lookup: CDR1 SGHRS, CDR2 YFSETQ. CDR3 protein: CASRMTPSSTYEQYF. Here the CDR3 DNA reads TGCGCCAGCAGAATGACTCCGTCCTCAACGTACGAGCAGTACTTC.

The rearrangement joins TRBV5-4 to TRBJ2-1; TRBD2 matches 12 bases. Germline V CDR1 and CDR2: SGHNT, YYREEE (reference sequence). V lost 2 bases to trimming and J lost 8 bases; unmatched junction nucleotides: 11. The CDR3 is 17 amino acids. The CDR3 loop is CASSFRPRLAGEDEQFF. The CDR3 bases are TGTGCCAGCAGCTTCCGTCCGCGACTAGCGGGAGAAGATGAGCAGTTCTTC.

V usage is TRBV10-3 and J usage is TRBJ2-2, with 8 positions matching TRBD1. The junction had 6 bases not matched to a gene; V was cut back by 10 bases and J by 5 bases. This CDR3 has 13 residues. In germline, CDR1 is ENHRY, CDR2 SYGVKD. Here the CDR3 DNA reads TGTGCCACGAACAGGGGGAGGACCGGGGAGCTGTTTTTT. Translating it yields CATNRGRTGELFF.

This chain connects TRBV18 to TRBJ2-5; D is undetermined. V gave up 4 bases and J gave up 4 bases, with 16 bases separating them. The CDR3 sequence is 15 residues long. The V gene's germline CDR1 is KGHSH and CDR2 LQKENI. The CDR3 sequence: CASSLNSYEIETQYF. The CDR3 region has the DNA TGTGCCAGCTCACTAAACAGCTACGAGATAGAGACCCAGTACTTC.

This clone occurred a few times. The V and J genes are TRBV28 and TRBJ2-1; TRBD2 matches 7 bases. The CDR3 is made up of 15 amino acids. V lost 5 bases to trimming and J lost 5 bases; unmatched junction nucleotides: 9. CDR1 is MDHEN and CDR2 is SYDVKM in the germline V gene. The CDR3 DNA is TGTGCCAGCAGTACCGGGGGTAGCGGGCACAATGAGCAGTTCTTC. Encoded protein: CASSTGGSGHNEQFF.

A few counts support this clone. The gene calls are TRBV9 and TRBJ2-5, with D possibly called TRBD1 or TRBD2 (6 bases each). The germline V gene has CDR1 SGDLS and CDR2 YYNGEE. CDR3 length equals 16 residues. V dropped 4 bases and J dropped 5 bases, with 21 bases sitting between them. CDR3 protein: CASSPGQTYAGETQYF. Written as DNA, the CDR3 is TGTGCCAGCAGCCCGGGACAAACTTACGCGGGGGAGACCCAGTACTTC.